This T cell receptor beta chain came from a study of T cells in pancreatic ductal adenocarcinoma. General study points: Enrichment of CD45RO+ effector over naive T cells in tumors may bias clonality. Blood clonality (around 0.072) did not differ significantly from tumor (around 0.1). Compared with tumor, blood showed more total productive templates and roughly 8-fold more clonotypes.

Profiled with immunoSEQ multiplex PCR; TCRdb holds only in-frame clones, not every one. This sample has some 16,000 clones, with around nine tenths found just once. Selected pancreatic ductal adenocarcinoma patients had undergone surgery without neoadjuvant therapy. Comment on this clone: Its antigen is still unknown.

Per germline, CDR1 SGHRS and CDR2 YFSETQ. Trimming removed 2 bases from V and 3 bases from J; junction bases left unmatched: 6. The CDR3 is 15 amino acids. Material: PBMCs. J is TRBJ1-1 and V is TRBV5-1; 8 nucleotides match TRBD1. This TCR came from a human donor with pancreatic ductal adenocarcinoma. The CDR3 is CASSLGQGRDTEAFF. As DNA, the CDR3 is TGCGCCAGCAGCTTAGGACAGGGCCGGGACACTGAAGCTTTCTTT.